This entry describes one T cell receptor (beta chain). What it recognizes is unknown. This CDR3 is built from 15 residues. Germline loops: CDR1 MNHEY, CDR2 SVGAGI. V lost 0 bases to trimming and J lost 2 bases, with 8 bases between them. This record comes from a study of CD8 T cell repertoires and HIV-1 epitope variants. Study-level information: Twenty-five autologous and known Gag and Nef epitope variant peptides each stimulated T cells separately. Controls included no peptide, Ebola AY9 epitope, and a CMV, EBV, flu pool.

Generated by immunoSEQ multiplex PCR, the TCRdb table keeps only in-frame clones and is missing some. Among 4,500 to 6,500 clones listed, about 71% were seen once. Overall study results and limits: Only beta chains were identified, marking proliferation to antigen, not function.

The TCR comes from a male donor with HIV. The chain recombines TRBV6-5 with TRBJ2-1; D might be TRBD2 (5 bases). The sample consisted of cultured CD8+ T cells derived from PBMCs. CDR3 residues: CASSYSGVAYNEQFF. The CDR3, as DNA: TGTGCCAGCAGTTACTCGGGAGTCGCCTACAATGAGCAGTTCTTC.